The clone carrying this T cell receptor beta chain was counted between two and nine times. Its antigen remains unidentified. This entry is derived from a study of T cell repertoires in cytomegalovirus infection. There are 13 residues in the CDR3. Trimming removed 4 bases from V and 6 bases from J; junction bases left unmatched: 8. The germline gives CDR1 SQVTM, CDR2 ANQGSEA. TCRdb reprocessed the reads with MiXCR, giving one entry per CDR3 protein. The repertoire includes under 800,000 distinct CDR3 sequences, roughly 26% of them detected once, and approximately 8.2% sits in the top ten. Whole-study findings and limits: CMV-specific HLA-C-restricted TCR beta clonotypes dominated the ex vivo response.

This chain links TRBV29-1 with TRBJ2-7; 8 bases are shared with TRBD1. Sequencing was carried out using CD8+ T cells from PBMCs. This TCR came from a human donor in good health (CMV status not recorded). Some clones in this sample may be carry-over from other donors' samples. In DNA, the CDR3 is TGCAGCGTTGCCTCCGGGACAGGTCCCGAGCAGTACTTC. It yields the protein CSVASGTGPEQYF.